This T cell receptor beta chain was recovered during a study of T-cell reconstitution after alpha-beta-depleted transplantation in children. There are many counts of this clonotype. Preparation of the TCRbeta library was carried out with unique molecular identifiers. TCRdb re-called the PCR reads through MiXCR, storing one row per CDR3 protein. The sample carries around 240,000 distinct CDR3 sequences, more than 7.5% recorded once. The TCR sequence derives from a human donor who donated a stem cell graft to a child with SCID. Sequencing used PBMCs from the stem cell graft donor, obtained from the stem cell graft.

For the CDR3, the DNA is TGTGCCAGCAGTCAACACACAGGGCTCTCTGGGGGCTACACCTTC. Protein: CASSQHTGLSGGYTF. The V gene is TRBV6-1, the J gene TRBJ1-2, with D maybe TRBD1 (6 bases). Germline values: CDR1 MNHNS, CDR2 SASEGT. The ends were cut back, 5 bases at V and 8 bases at J, with 21 bases in the middle. The CDR3 consists of 15 residues.